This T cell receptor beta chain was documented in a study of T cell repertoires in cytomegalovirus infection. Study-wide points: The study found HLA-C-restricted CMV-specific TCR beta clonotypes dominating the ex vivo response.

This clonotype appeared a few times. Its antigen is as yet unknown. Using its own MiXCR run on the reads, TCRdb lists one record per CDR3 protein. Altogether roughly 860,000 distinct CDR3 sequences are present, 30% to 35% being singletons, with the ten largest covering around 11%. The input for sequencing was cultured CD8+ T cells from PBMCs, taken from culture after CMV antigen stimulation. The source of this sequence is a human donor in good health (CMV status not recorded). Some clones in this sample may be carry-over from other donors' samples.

Here the CDR3 DNA reads TGTGCCACCCACGGGCGGGGACAGAATCAGCCCCAGCATTTT. It encodes CATHGRGQNQPQHF. The chain links TRBV15 to TRBJ1-5; 7 bases align to TRBD1. The trim removed 8 bases at V and 4 bases at J, leaving 8 bases unmatched. This CDR3 is 14 amino acids long. Germline lookup yields CDR1 LNHNV and CDR2 YYDKDF (reference sequence).